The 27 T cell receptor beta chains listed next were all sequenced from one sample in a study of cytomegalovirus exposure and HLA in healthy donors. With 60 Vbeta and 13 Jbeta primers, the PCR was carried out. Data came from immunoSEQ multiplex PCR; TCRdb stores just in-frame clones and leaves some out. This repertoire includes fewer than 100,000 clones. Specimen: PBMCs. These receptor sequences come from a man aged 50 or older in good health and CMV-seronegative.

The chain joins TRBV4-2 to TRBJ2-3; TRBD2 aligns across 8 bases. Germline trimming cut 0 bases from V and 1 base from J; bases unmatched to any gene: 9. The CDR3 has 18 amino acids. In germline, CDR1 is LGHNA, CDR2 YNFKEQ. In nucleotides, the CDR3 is TGTGCCAGCAGCCAAGATCCCGCGGGGGGACTTGGCACAGATACGCAGTATTTT. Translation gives CASSQDPAGGLGTDTQYF.

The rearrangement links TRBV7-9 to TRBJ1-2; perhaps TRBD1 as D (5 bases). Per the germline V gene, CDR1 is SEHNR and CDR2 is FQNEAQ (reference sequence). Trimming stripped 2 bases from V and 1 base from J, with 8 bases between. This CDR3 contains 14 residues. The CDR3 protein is CASSLPQGNYGYTF. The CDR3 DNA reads TGTGCCAGCAGCTTACCTCAGGGTAACTATGGCTACACCTTC.

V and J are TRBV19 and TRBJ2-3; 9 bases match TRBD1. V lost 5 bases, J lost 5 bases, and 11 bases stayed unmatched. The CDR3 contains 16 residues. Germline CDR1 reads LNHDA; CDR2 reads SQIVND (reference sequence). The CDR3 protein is CASSARTGEWRDTQYF. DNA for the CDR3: TGTGCCAGTAGTGCCCGGACAGGGGAATGGCGAGATACGCAGTATTTT.

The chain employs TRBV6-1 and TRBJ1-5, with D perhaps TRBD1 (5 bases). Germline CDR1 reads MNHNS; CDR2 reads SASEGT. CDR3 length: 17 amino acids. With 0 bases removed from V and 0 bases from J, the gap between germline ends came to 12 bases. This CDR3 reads CASSEARQSYSNQPQHF. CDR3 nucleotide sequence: TGTGCCAGCAGTGAAGCGAGACAGTCTTATAGCAATCAGCCCCAGCATTTT.

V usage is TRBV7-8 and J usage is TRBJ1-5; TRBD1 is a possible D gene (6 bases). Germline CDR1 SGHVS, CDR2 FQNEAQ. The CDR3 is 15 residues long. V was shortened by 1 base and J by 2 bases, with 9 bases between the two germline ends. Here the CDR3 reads CASSLEQGGNQPQHF. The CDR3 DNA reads TGTGCCAGCAGCTTAGAACAGGGAGGCAATCAGCCCCAGCATTTT. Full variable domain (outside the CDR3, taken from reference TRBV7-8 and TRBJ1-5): GAGVSQSPRYKVAKRGQDVALRCDPISGHVSLFWYQQALGQGPEFLTYFQNEAQLDKSGLPSDRFFAERPEGSVSTLKIQRTQQEDSAVYLCASSLEQGGNQPQHFGDGTRLSIL.

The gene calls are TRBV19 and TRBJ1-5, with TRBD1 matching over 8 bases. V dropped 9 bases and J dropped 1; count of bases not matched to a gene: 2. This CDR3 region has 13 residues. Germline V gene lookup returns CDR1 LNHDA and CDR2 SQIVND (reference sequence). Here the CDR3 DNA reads TGTGCCAGCGACAGGGGAAGCAATCAGCCCCAGCATTTT. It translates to CASDRGSNQPQHF.

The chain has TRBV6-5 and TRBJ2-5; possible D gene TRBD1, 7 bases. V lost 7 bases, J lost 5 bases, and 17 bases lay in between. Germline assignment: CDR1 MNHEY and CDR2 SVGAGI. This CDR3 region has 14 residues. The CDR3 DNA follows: TGTGCCAGCACCAGGGGGGCGATAGGGGAGACCCAGTACTTC. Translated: CASTRGAIGETQYF.

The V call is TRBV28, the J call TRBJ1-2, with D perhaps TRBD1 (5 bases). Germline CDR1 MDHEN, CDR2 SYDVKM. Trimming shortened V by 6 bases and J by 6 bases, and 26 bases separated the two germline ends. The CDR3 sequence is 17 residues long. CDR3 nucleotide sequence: TGTGCCAGCAGAAACCCTGGGATCGGGGGAATTGTTGATGGCTACACCTTC. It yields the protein CASRNPGIGGIVDGYTF.

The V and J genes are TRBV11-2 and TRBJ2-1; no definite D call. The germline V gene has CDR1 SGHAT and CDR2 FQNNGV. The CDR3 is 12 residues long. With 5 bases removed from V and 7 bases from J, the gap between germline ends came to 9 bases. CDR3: CASSPMRNEQFF. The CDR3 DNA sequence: TGTGCCAGCAGCCCAATGAGGAATGAGCAGTTCTTC.

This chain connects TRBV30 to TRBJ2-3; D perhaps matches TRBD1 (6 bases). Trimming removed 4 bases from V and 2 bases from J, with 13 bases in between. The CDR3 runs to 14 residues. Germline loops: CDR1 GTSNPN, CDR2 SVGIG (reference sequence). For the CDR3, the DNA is TGTGCCTGGACAGGGGTTGGAAACACAGATACGCAGTATTTT. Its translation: CAWTGVGNTDTQYF.

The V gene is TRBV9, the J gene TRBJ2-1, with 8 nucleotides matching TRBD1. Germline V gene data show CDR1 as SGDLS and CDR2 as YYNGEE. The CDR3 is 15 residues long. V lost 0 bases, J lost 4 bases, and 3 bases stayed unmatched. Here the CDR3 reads CASSVAGGRYNEQFF. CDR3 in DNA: TGTGCCAGCAGCGTAGCAGGGGGCAGGTACAATGAGCAGTTCTTC.

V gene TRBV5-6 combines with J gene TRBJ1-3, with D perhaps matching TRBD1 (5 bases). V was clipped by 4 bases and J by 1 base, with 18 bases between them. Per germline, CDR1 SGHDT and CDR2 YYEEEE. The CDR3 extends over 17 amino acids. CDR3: CASSPEGRWGSGNTIYF. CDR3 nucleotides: TGTGCCAGCAGCCCGGAGGGGAGGTGGGGTTCTGGAAACACCATATATTTT.

DNA of the CDR3: TGTGCCAGTAGTATAGACGCGAATGAAAAACTGTTTTTT. Translation: CASSIDANEKLFF. The chain is built from TRBV19 and TRBJ1-4, with D unresolved. This CDR3 comprises 13 residues. CDR1 is LNHDA, CDR2 SQIVND, per germline (reference sequence). Trimming removed 0 bases from V and 5 bases from J, with 4 bases in between.

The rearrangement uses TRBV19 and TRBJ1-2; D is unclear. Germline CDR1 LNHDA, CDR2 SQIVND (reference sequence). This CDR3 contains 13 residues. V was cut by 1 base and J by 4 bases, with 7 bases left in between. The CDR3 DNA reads TGTGCCAGTAGTATAGCTACCCTCTATGGCTACACCTTC. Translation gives CASSIATLYGYTF.

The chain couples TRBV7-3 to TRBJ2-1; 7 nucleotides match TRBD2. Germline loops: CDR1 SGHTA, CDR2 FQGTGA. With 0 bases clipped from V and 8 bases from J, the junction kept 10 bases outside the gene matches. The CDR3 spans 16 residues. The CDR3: CASSLTSGGGSDEQFF. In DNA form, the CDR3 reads TGTGCCAGCAGCTTAACCTCTGGCGGGGGTAGCGATGAGCAGTTCTTC.

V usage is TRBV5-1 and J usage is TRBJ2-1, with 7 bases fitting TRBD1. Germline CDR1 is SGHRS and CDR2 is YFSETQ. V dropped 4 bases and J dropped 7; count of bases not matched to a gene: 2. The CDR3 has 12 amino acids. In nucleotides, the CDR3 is TGCGCCAGCAGCCAGACAGGGAATGAGCAGTTCTTC. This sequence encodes CASSQTGNEQFF.

The CDR3 loop is CASSYRIDREGNEQFF. CDR3 bases: TGTGCCAGCAGTTACCGCATCGACAGGGAAGGCAATGAGCAGTTCTTC. This chain uses TRBV6-5 with TRBJ2-1, with 7 bases that match TRBD1. CDR1 and CDR2 (germline): MNHEY, SVGAGI. The J segment lost 6 bases and the V segment lost 2 bases, leaving 10 bases of the junction unmatched. The CDR3 length is 16 residues.

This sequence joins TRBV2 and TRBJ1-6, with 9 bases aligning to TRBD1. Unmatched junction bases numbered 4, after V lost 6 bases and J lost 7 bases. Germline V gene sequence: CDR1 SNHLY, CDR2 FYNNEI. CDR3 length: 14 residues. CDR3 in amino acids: CASRPGQGNSPLHF. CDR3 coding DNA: TGTGCCAGCAGACCGGGACAGGGAAATTCACCCCTCCACTTT.

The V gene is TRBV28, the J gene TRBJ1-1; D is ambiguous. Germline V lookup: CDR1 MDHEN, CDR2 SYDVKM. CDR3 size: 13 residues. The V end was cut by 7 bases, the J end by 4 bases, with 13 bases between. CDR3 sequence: CASNKAAPTEAFF. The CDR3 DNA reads TGTGCCAGCAATAAAGCGGCCCCCACTGAAGCTTTCTTT.

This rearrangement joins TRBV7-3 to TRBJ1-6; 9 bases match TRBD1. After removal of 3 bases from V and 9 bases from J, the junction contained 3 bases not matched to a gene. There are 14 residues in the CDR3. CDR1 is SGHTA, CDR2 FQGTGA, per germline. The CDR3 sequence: CASSFDRGSSPLHF. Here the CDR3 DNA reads TGTGCCAGCAGCTTCGACAGGGGGTCTTCACCCCTCCACTTT.

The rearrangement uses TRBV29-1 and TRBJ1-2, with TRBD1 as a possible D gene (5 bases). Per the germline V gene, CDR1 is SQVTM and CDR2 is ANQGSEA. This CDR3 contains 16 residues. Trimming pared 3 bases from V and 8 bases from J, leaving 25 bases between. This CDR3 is CSVEGFRAREVGGYTF. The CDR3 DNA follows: TGCAGCGTTGAGGGGTTTCGAGCCAGGGAGGTTGGAGGCTACACCTTC.

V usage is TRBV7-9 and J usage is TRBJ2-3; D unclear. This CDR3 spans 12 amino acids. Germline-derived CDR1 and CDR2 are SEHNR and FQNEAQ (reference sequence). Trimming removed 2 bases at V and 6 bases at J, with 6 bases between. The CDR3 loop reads CASSLTADTQYF. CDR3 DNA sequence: TGTGCCAGCAGCTTAACAGCCGATACGCAGTATTTT.

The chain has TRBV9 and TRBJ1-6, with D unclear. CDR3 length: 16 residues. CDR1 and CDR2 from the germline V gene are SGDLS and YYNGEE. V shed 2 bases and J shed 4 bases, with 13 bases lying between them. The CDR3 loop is CASSVGESSYNSPLHF. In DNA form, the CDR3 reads TGTGCCAGCAGCGTTGGAGAATCGAGTTATAATTCACCCCTCCACTTT.

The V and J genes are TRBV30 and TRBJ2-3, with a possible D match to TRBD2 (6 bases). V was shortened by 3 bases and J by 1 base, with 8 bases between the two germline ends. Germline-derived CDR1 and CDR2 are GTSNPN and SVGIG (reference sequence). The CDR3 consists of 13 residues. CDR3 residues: CAWSREGTDTQYF. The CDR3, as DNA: TGTGCCTGGAGCAGGGAGGGCACAGATACGCAGTATTTT.

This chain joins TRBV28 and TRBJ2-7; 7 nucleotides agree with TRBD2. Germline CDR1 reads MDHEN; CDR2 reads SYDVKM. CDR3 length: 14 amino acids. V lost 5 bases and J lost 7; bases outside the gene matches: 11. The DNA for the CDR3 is TGTGCCAGCAGTCTCGGCGGGGGACTCGGGGAGCAGTACTTC. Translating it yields CASSLGGGLGEQYF.

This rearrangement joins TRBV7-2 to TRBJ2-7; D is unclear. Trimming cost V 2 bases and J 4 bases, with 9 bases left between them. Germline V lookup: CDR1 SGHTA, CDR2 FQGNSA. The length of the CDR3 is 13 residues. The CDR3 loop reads CASSLTISYEQYF. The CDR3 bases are TGTGCCAGCAGCTTAACTATCTCTTACGAGCAGTACTTC.

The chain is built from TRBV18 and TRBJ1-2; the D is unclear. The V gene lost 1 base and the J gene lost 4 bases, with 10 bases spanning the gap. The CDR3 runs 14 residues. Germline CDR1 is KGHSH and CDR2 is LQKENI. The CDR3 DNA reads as TGTGCCAGCTCACCACGGGCGGGAAGCTATGGCTACACCTTC. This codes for CASSPRAGSYGYTF. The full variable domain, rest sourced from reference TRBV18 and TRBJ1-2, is NAGVMQNPRHLVRRRGQEARLRCSPMKGHSHVYWYRQLPEEGLKFMVYLQKENIIDESGMPKERFSAEFPKEGPSILRIQQVVRGDSAAYFCASSPRAGSYGYTFGSGTRLTVV.